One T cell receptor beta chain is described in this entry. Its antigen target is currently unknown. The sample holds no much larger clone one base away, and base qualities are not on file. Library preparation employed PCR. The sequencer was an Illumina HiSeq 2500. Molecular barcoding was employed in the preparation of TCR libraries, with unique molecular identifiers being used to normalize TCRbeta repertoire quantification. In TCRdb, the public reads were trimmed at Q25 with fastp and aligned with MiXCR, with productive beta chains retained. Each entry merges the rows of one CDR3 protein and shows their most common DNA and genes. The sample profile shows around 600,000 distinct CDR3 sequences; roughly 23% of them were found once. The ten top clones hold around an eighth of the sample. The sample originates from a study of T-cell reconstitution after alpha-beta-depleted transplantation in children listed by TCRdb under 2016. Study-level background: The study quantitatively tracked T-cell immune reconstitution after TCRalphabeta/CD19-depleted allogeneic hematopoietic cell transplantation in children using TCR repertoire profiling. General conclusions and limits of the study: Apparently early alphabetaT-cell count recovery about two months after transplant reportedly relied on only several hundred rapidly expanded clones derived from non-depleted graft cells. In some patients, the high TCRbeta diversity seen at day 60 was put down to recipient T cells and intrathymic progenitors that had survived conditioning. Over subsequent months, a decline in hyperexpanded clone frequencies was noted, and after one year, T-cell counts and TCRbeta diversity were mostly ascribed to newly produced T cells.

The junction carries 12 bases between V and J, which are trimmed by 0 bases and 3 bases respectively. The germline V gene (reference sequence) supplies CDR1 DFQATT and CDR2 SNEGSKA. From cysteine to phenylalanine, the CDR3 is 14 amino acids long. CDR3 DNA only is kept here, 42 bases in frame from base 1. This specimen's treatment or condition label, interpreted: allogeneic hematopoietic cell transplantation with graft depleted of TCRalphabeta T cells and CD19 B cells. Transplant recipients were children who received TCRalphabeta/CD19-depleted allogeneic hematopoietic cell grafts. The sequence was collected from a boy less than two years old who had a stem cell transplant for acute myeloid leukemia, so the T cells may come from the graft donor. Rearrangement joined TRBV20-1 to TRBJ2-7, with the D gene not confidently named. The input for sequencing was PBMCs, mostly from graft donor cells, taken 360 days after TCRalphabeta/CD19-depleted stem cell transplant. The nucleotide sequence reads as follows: TGCAGTGCTAGAGATGAGCTAAGGGACTACGAGCAGTACTTC. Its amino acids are CSARDELRDYEQYF.